The 19 T cell receptor beta chains below all came from one sample that was sequenced in a study of response to subunit inactivated influenza vaccine. TCRdb reanalysed the RT-PCR reads using MiXCR and keeps one entry per CDR3 protein. The data hold some 520,000 distinct CDR3 sequences, with about 15% observed a single time. The material was CD4+ T cells sorted from PBMCs, obtained roughly 24 months after vaccination. The receptors stem from a man aged 50 to 75 who received an inactivated influenza vaccine.

The rearrangement joins TRBV6-5 to TRBJ2-5; D gene ambiguous. Trimming removed 8 bases at V and 2 bases at J, with 15 bases between. The CDR3 has 14 residues. Germline V gene data show CDR1 as MNHEY and CDR2 as SVGAGI. CDR3 sequence: CASGFPGVQETQYF. The CDR3 DNA sequence: TGTGCCAGCGGTTTTCCAGGTGTTCAAGAGACCCAGTACTTC.

The CDR3 nucleotides read TGTGCCAGCAGCTTGGGTGGTGGGGTCCCCAGGGATAATTCACCCCTCCACTTT. Amino acid sequence: CASSLGGGVPRDNSPLHF. The rearrangement joins TRBV7-6 to TRBJ1-6; perhaps TRBD1 as D (5 bases). Germline V lookup: CDR1 SGHVS, CDR2 FNYEAQ. The CDR3 totals 18 residues. V lost 3 bases and J lost 5, with 20 bases in between.

At least ten counts were recorded for this clonotype. The chain combines TRBV12-3 or TRBV12-4 with TRBJ2-3, with 11 bases that match TRBD2. The CDR3 sequence is 16 residues long. V shed 7 bases, J shed 7 bases, and the junction held 13 bases outside the gene matches. Here the CDR3 reads CASNSGLAGRTNTQYF. As DNA, the CDR3 is TGTGCCAGCAACTCCGGACTAGCGGGTAGAACGAATACGCAGTATTTT.

The chain links TRBV3-1 to TRBJ1-6; 7 bases are shared with TRBD1. V was pared by 5 bases and J by 5 bases, with 6 bases of the junction left unmatched. This CDR3 contains 15 residues. The germline CDR1 and CDR2 sequences are LGHDT and YNNKEL (reference sequence). The CDR3 region has the DNA TGTGCCAGCAGCAGAGCCGGGACAGATAATTCACCCCTCCACTTT. It specifies CASSRAGTDNSPLHF.

The chain employs TRBV10-3 and TRBJ2-7, with 8 positions matching TRBD1. The CDR3 is 14 amino acids. V was clipped by 6 bases and J by 3 bases; unmatched bases: 7. Looked up from germline, CDR1 is ENHRY and CDR2 is SYGVKD. CDR3 sequence (DNA): TGTGCCATCAGGGTAGGACAGGGTGACTACGAGCAGTACTTC. This encodes CAIRVGQGDYEQYF.

This sequence joins TRBV2 and TRBJ1-6; maybe TRBD1 (5 bases). CDR3 size: 12 residues. The germline gives CDR1 SNHLY, CDR2 FYNNEI. V gave up 6 bases and J gave up 14 bases, with 14 bases separating them. CDR3 sequence: CASRWGGTTLHF. The CDR3 coding sequence is TGTGCCAGCAGGTGGGGGGGGACGACCCTCCACTTT.

The chain combines TRBV3-1 with TRBJ1-2, with a tentative D call TRBD1 (5 bases). The CDR3 runs to 16 residues. Germline assignment: CDR1 LGHDT and CDR2 YNNKEL (reference sequence). V lost 3 bases and J lost 4, with 18 bases in between. CDR3 sequence reads: CASSHYAGDGGYGYTF. CDR3 DNA sequence: TGTGCCAGCAGCCATTATGCGGGGGACGGTGGCTATGGCTACACCTTC.

This clonotype was seen only a few times. This chain joins TRBV7-2 and TRBJ2-1; no reliable D call. The V and J ends lost 2 bases and 10 bases respectively, with 12 bases between them. This CDR3 is built from 13 residues. Germline CDR1 and CDR2: SGHTA and FQGNSA. The CDR3 here is CASSLKPRQEQFF. In DNA, the CDR3 is TGTGCCAGCAGCTTAAAACCCCGGCAAGAGCAGTTCTTC.

This clonotype was detected only a few times. The chain combines TRBV19 with TRBJ2-5, with D uncertain. The CDR3 has 14 residues. CDR1 is LNHDA and CDR2 is SQIVND in the germline V gene (reference sequence). V lost 4 bases, J lost 5 bases, and 14 bases lay in between. The CDR3 protein is CASSTRSLGETQYF. Written as DNA, the CDR3 is TGTGCCAGTAGTACTCGGAGCCTCGGGGAGACCCAGTACTTC.

This clonotype was seen more than once but under ten times. This rearrangement joins TRBV20-1 to TRBJ2-7, with 7 nucleotides matching TRBD1. With 6 bases clipped from V and 0 bases from J, the junction kept 5 bases outside the gene matches. In germline, CDR1 is DFQATT, CDR2 SNEGSKA (reference sequence). The CDR3 runs to 13 residues. CDR3 sequence: CSAITGASYEQYF. CDR3 DNA: TGCAGTGCAATTACAGGGGCCTCCTACGAGCAGTACTTC.

The chain has TRBV20-1 and TRBJ1-1, with 10 bases identical to TRBD1. This CDR3 has 11 amino acids. V lost 5 bases, J lost 11 bases, and 5 bases stayed unmatched. Per germline, CDR1 DFQATT and CDR2 SNEGSKA (reference sequence). In nucleotides, the CDR3 is TGCAGTGCTCGACTGGACAGGGGGGCTTTCTTT. Protein: CSARLDRGAFF.

This clonotype has just a few counts. The chain has TRBV3-1 and TRBJ2-5; 7 bases agree with TRBD2. From germline, CDR1 is LGHDT and CDR2 YNNKEL (reference sequence). J was trimmed by 3 bases and V by 1 base; bases with no gene match: 8. The CDR3 loop spans 16 amino acids. DNA for the CDR3: TGTGCCAGCAGCCAAGGATCAAAACTAGCGAAAGAGACCCAGTACTTC. Amino acids: CASSQGSKLAKETQYF.

This chain joins TRBV20-1 and TRBJ2-5; tentatively, D is TRBD1 or TRBD2 (6 bases each). Trimming took off 3 bases at V and 5 bases at J, with 19 bases between the two ends. The CDR3 sequence is 15 residues long. From germline, CDR1 is DFQATT and CDR2 SNEGSKA (reference sequence). DNA for the CDR3: TGCAGTGCTAGTTCGAGGAGGGGGGCAGTGGAGACCCAGTACTTC. It specifies CSASSRRGAVETQYF.

The V gene is TRBV15, the J gene TRBJ1-1; D gene unclear. The CDR3 has 12 amino acids. Per germline, CDR1 LNHNV and CDR2 YYDKDF (reference sequence). Trimming removed 4 bases at V and 1 base at J, with 4 bases between. The CDR3 coding sequence is TGTGCCACCAGCAAAGGGAACACTGAAGCTTTCTTT. It yields the protein CATSKGNTEAFF.

The rearrangement uses TRBV6-2 or TRBV6-3 and TRBJ2-7; D possibly corresponds to TRBD2 (6 bases). The CDR3 spans 17 residues. In germline, CDR1 is MNHEY, CDR2 SVGEGT. Trimming took off 4 bases at V and 2 bases at J, with 21 bases between the two ends. The CDR3 loop is CASSLPTSGVGAYEQYF. DNA for the CDR3: TGTGCCAGCAGTTTACCTACCTCGGGGGTTGGGGCCTACGAGCAGTACTTC.

This clonotype has only a few counts. The CDR3: CAISESISVSYEQYF. Here the CDR3 DNA reads TGTGCCATCAGTGAGTCGATCAGTGTTTCCTACGAGCAGTACTTC. The genes are TRBV10-3 and TRBJ2-7; D ambiguous. Germline V gene data show CDR1 as ENHRY and CDR2 as SYGVKD. V was pared by 0 bases and J by 1 base, with 10 bases between. The CDR3 runs to 15 residues.

This clonotype has only a few counts. The gene calls are TRBV10-3 and TRBJ1-6, with a tentative D call TRBD1 (6 bases). V was pared by 10 bases and J by 8 bases, with 12 bases between. The CDR3 is made up of 12 amino acids. CDR1 and CDR2 from the germline V gene are ENHRY and SYGVKD. Written as DNA, the CDR3 is TGTGCCAGTCAGGGGTGGGATTCACCCCTCCACTTT. Translating it yields CASQGWDSPLHF.

There are many counts of this clonotype. This chain uses TRBV29-1 with TRBJ2-3; 7 bases align to TRBD2. This CDR3 is 16 amino acids long. Germline CDR1 SQVTM, CDR2 ANQGSEA. The junction had 7 bases not matched to a gene; V was cut back by 0 bases and J by 1 base. The CDR3, as DNA: TGCAGCGTTGAAGATCTTTGGAGCGGGGGCACAGATACGCAGTATTTT. Protein sequence: CSVEDLWSGGTDTQYF.

V gene TRBV20-1 combines with J gene TRBJ2-1, with D perhaps TRBD2 (6 bases). Germline V CDR1 and CDR2: DFQATT, SNEGSKA (reference sequence). Trimming removed 3 bases from V and 4 bases from J, with 16 bases in between. The CDR3 has 15 amino acids. CDR3 nucleotide sequence: TGCAGTGCTAGTGCCGCCCTAGCGCGTTACAATGAGCAGTTCTTC. It codes for CSASAALARYNEQFF.